This T cell receptor (beta chain) was documented in a study of cytotoxic CD8 clonotypes in ibrutinib-treated CLL. This clone was seen more than once but under ten times. The table came from immunoSEQ multiplex PCR; TCRdb's copy has only in-frame clones and leaves some out. The table lists some 50,000 clones, over 55% of them singletons. V shed 5 bases and J shed 6 bases, with 13 bases lying between them. The CDR3 runs to 13 residues. From germline, CDR1 is MNHEY and CDR2 SVGAGI. The sample consisted of PBMCs, taken after 24 months of ibrutinib treatment. The chain employs TRBV6-5 and TRBJ1-2; perhaps TRBD1 as D (6 bases). This receptor was identified in a human donor with chronic lymphocytic leukemia. DNA for the CDR3: TGTGCCAGCAGTAAACAGGGTTTTAATGGCTACACCTTC. Its translation is CASSKQGFNGYTF.